This TCR beta chain comes out of a study of OX40 agonist ivuxolimab in advanced cancers. Study-wide context: Treatment received earlier with anti-PD-1, anti-PD-L1 or anti-CTLA-4 agents was allowed, and over 35% had some.

Study findings and constraints: Clonal expansion from baseline to week 6 occurred in both CD4+ and CD8+ T cells.

Notes on this clone: The antigen is not known.

The CDR3 consists of 13 residues. The V end lost 0 bases, the J end lost 8 bases, and 10 bases lay between the germline ends. CDR1 is KGHSH, CDR2 LQKENI, per germline. Assay used: immunoSEQ multiplex PCR; TCRdb lists only in-frame clones, some missing. The repertoire holds 77,000 or so clones, with 90% as singletons. The chain employs TRBV18 and TRBJ1-1; no reliable D call. The clonotype was recovered from an adult with an advanced solid tumor such as melanoma, head and neck, liver or kidney cancer. The sample here was CD4+ or CD8+ T cells sorted from blood, taken in a trial of the OX40 agonist ivuxolimab. The CDR3 here is CASSPPEGLEAFF. CDR3 DNA: TGTGCCAGCTCACCACCGGAGGGCCTAGAAGCTTTCTTT.